This TCR beta chain was captured by sequencing in a study of low-dose radiotherapy and immunotherapy resistance in tumors. The wider study: A dose of 0.5 Gy per fraction was delivered to Cohort 1 every 2 weeks, for a total of 6.5 Gy. It was 1 Gy per fraction every two weeks that Cohort 2 received, adding up to 13 Gy over 26 weeks. Aspirin was administered orally at 300 mg daily for four cycles, commencing on cycle 1 day 1.

Time point meaning: after trial treatment. The treatment denotes: LDRT plus nivolumab, ipilimumab, low-dose cyclophosphamide and aspirin (RACIN trial). Donors were administered nivolumab, ipilimumab, aspirin and low-dose cyclophosphamide, together with low-dose radiotherapy. This clonotype came up many times. V was clipped by 8 bases and J by 1 base; unmatched bases: 2. In germline, CDR1 is SGHTA, CDR2 FQGNSA. The CDR3 totals 12 residues. TRAV- and TRBV-specific primers primed first-strand cDNA, covering alpha and beta chains. Over about 19 PCR cycles, TCRs were amplified from a constant-region primer and V-primer adapter. TCRdb called the reads again in MiXCR, with one record for every CDR3 protein. The repertoire holds 65,000 to 95,000 distinct CDR3 sequences, with 15% to 20% as singletons.

This chain links TRBV7-2 with TRBJ2-7; 7 nucleotides match TRBD2. The sequencing used PBMCs, collected after low-dose radiotherapy plus immunotherapy. This TCR was recovered from a male donor with prostate cancer. The CDR3 coding sequence is TGTGCCAGCGCGGGGGTTTCCTACGAGCAGTACTTC. Its translation is CASAGVSYEQYF. The whole variable domain, remainder taken from reference TRBV7-2 and TRBJ2-7, is GAGVSQSPSNKVTEKGKDVELRCDPISGHTALYWYRQSLGQGLEFLIYFQGNSAPDKSGLPSDRFSAERTGGSVSTLTIQRTQQEDSAVYLCASAGVSYEQYFGPGTRLTVT.